The 2 T cell receptor beta chains reported below all come from one sample, sequenced in a study of cytomegalovirus exposure and HLA in healthy donors. The PCR had 60 Vbeta and 13 Jbeta primers. The data were produced by immunoSEQ multiplex PCR, yet TCRdb's version contains in-frame clones alone and is incomplete. The sample yields approximately 100,000 clones, roughly 71% seen once. Sequencing was performed on PBMCs. These receptors were taken from a man aged 35-49 years in good health and CMV-seropositive.

This chain uses TRBV10-2 with TRBJ1-1; unclear D gene. This CDR3 has 15 residues. In germline, CDR1 is WSHSY, CDR2 SAAADI. Trimming took 3 bases from V and 5 from J, leaving 16 bases between them. The CDR3 spells CASSDSADRMTEAFF. The CDR3, as DNA: TGCGCCAGCAGTGACTCGGCGGATCGAATGACTGAAGCTTTCTTT.

This rearrangement joins TRBV19 to TRBJ2-7; 8 nucleotides match TRBD2. Germline V CDR1 and CDR2: LNHDA, SQIVND (reference sequence). This CDR3 region has 14 residues. The V segment lost 6 bases and the J segment 1 base; nucleotides outside the gene matches: 5. The CDR3 is CASSPTSASYEQYV. The CDR3 coding sequence is TGTGCCAGTAGCCCGACTAGCGCGTCCTACGAGCAGTACGTC.